Included here is one T cell receptor beta chain sequence, with context. Authors' methods: Estimates of nucleated cell counts were drawn from the amplification of reference gene primers. The method was immunoSEQ multiplex PCR; TCRdb's version includes in-frame clones alone and lacks a portion of them. V, J and clone size are those of that table, while D and trimming were read from the DNA. The sample has roughly 250,000 clones, 81% seen once. This record comes from a study of blood T cell repertoires in COVID-19. For the study at large: Material from acute and convalescent COVID-19 was sourced from the United States, Italy and Spain. Sources were T cells, B-cell-depleted T cells, or PBMCs; the material itself was cDNA or gDNA.

Germline V gene sequence: CDR1 SGDLS, CDR2 YYNGEE. This CDR3 is 17 amino acids long. V was cut by 3 bases and J by 0 bases, with 18 bases left in between. The specimen sequenced was peripheral blood. The sequence came from a woman aged 55-69 years with active or convalescent COVID-19. This chain uses TRBV9 with TRBJ1-2, with a tentative D call TRBD1 (6 bases). CDR3 region: CASSAILGQSANYGYTF. The CDR3 DNA sequence: TGTGCCAGCAGCGCGATCCTAGGACAGTCCGCTAACTATGGCTACACCTTC.